This T cell receptor beta chain came from a study of control samples from healthy donors and cancer patients. Profiling relied on immunoSEQ multiplex PCR, and the TCRdb table lists in-frame clones only, not all of them. The sample records 150,000 to 160,000 clones, approximately 93% being singletons. The V end lost 6 bases, the J end lost 6 bases, and 18 bases lay between the germline ends. Germline V gene sequence: CDR1 MDHEN, CDR2 SYDVKM. This CDR3 has 15 amino acids. This clone was seen just once. The V gene is TRBV28, the J gene TRBJ2-1; no definite D call. The source of this sequence is a man in his forties or fifties in good health. Specimen: blood. The CDR3 sequence: CASSFRAFLRNEQFF. CDR3 nucleotide sequence: TGTGCCAGCAGCTTCCGGGCCTTCCTTCGCAATGAGCAGTTCTTC.